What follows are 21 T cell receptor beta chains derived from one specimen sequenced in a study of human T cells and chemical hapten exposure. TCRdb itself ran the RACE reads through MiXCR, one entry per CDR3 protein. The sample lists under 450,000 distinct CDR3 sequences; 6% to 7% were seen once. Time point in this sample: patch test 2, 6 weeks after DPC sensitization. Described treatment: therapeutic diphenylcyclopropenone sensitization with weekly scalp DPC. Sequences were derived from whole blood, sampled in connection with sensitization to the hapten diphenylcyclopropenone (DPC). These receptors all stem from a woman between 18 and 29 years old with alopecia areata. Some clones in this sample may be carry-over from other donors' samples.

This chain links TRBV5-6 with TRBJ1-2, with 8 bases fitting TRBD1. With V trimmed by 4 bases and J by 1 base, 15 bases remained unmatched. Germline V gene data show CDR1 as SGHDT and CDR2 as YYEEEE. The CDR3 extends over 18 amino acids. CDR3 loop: CASSRQIGQGSFNYGYTF. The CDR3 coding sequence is TGTGCCAGCAGCCGTCAAATAGGACAGGGCTCCTTTAACTATGGCTACACCTTC.

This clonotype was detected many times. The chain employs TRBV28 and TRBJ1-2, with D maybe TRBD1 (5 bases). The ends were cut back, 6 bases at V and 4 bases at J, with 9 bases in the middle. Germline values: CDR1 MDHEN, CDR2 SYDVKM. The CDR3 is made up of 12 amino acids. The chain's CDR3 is CASSQGGYGYTF. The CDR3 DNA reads TGTGCCAGCAGCCAGGGCGGCTATGGCTACACCTTC.

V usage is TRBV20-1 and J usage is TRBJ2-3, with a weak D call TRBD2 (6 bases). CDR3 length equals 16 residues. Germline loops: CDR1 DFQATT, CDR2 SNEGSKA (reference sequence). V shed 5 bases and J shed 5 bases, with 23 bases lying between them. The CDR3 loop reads CSASAAGTGRLDTQYF. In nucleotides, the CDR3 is TGCAGTGCTTCAGCAGCCGGGACTGGAAGGTTAGATACGCAGTATTTT.

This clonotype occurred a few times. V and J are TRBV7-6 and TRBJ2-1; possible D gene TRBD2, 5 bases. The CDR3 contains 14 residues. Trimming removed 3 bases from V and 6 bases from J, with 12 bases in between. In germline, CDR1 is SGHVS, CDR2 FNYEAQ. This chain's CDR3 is CASSFGPGINEQFF. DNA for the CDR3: TGTGCCAGCAGCTTTGGCCCGGGGATCAATGAGCAGTTCTTC.

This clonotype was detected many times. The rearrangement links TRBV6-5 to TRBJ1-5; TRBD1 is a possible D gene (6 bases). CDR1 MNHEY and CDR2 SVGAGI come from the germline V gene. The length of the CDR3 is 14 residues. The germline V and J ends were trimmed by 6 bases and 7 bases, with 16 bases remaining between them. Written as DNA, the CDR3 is TGTGCCAGCAGCCCAGGGGTAGGGAGGCAGCCCCAGCATTTT. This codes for CASSPGVGRQPQHF.

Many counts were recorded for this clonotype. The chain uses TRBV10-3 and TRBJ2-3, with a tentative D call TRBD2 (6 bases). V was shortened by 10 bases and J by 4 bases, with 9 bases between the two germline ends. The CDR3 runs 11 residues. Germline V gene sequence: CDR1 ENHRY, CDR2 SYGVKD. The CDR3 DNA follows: TGTGCCAGCGGGACTTCAGATACGCAGTATTTT. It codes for CASGTSDTQYF.

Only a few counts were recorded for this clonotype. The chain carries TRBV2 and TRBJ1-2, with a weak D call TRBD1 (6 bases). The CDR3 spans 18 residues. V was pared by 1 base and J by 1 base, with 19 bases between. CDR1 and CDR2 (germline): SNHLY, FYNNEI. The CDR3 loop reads CASSEGGQWGTFNYGYTF. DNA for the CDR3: TGTGCCAGCAGTGAAGGGGGGCAGTGGGGCACCTTTAACTATGGCTACACCTTC.

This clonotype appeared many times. CDR3 nucleotides: TGTGCCAGCAGCTTAGGGGGCCAGGGGACTGAAGCTTTCTTT. It translates to CASSLGGQGTEAFF. The rearrangement uses TRBV7-9 and TRBJ1-1; a weak D match, TRBD1 (6 bases). Germline lookup yields CDR1 SEHNR and CDR2 FQNEAQ (reference sequence). The CDR3 has 14 residues. Deletions cut 1 base from V and 5 bases from J, with 11 bases between. The entire variable domain, with the rest obtained from reference TRBV7-9 and TRBJ1-1, is as follows: DTGVSQNPRHKITKRGQNVTFRCDPISEHNRLYWYRQTLGQGPEFLTYFQNEAQLEKSRLLSDRFSAERPKGSFSTLEIQRTEQGDSAMYLCASSLGGQGTEAFFGQGTRLTVV.

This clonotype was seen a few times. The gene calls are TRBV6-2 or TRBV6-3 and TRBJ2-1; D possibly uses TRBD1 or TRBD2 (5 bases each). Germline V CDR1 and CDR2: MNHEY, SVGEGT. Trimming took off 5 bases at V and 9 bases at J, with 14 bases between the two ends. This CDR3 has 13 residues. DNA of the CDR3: TGTGCCAGCAGTCTCACCTGGGACGGTGAGCAGTTCTTC. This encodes CASSLTWDGEQFF.

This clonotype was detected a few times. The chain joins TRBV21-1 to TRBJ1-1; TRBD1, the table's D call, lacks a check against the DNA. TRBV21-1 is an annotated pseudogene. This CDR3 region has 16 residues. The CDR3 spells CASVWYFDGDTHEAFF. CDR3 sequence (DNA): TGTGCCAGCGTTTGGTATTTTGATGGGGACACACATGAAGCTTTCTTT.

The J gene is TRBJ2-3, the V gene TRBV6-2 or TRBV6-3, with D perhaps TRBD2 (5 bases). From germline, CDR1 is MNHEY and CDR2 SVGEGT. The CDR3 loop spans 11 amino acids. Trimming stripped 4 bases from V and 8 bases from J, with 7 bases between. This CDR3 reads CASSLRATQYF. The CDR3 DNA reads TGTGCCAGCAGTTTGCGGGCTACGCAGTATTTT.

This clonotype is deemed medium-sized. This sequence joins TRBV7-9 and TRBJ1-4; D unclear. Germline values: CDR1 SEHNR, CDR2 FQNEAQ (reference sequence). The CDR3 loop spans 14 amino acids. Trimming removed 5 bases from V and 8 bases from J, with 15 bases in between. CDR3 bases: TGTGCCAGCAGCCCTCGCGTCGGAGAAGAAAAACTGTTTTTT. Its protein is CASSPRVGEEKLFF. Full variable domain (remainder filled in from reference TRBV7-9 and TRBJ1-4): DTGVSQNPRHKITKRGQNVTFRCDPISEHNRLYWYRQTLGQGPEFLTYFQNEAQLEKSRLLSDRFSAERPKGSFSTLEIQRTEQGDSAMYLCASSPRVGEEKLFFGSGTQLSVL.

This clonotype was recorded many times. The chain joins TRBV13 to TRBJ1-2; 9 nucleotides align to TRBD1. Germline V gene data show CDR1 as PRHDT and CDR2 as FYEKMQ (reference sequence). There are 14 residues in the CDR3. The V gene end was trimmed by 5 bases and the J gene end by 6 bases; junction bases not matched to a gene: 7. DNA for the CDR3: TGTGCCAGCAGCCCTGGGACAGGGAAAAATGGCTACACCTTC. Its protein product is CASSPGTGKNGYTF. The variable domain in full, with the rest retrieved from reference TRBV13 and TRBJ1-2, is AAGVIQSPRHLIKEKRETATLKCYPIPRHDTVYWYQQGPGQDPQFLISFYEKMQSDKGSIPDRFSAQQFSDYHSELNMSSLELGDSALYFCASSPGTGKNGYTFGSGTRLTVV.

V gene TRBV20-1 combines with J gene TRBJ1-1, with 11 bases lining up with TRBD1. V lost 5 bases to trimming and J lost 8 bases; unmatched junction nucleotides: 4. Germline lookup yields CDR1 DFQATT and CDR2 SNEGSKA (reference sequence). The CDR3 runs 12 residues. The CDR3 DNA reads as TGCAGTGCTCGGGACAGGGGGGAAGAAGCTTTCTTT. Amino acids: CSARDRGEEAFF.

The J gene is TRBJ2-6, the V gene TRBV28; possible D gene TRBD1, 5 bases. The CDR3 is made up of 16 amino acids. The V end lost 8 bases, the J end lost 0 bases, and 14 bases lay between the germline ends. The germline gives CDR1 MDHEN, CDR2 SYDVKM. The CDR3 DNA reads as TGTGCCAGCGCTGACAGCGAATTCTCTGGGGCCAACGTCCTGACTTTC. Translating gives CASADSEFSGANVLTF.

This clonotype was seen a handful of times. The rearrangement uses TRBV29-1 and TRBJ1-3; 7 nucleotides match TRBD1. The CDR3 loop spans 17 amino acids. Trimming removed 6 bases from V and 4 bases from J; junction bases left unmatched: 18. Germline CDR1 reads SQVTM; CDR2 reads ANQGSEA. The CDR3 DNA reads TGCAGCGTAAATTGGCGCACAGGGGTAGGTGGCGGAAACACCATATATTTT. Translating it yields CSVNWRTGVGGGNTIYF.

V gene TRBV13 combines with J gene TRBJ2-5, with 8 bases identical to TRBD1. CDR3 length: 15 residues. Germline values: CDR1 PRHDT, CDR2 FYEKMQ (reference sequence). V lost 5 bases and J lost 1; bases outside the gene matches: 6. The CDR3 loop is CASSRRDRFQETQYF. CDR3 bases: TGTGCCAGCAGCCGCCGGGACAGGTTCCAAGAGACCCAGTACTTC.

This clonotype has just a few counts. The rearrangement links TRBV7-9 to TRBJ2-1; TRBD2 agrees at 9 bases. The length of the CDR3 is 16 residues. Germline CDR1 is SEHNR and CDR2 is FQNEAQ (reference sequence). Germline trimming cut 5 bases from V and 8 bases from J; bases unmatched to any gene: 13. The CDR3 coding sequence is TGTGCCAGCAGCCCCCGAGGGGGTAGCGGGGGAGATGAGCAGTTCTTC. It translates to CASSPRGGSGGDEQFF.

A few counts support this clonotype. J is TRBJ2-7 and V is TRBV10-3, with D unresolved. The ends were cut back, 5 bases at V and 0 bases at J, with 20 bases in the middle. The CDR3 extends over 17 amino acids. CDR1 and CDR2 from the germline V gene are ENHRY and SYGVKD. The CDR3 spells CAISTVHRSTSSYEQYF. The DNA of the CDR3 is TGTGCCATCAGTACGGTTCATAGGTCAACGAGCTCCTACGAGCAGTACTTC.

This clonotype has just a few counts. Here the CDR3 DNA reads TGTGCCAGCAGTGAAGTGGTAGCGGAGGGGGAGCAGTTCTTC. Protein product: CASSEVVAEGEQFF. The chain has TRBV6-1 and TRBJ2-1; TRBD2 is a possible D gene (6 bases). CDR1 MNHNS and CDR2 SASEGT come from the germline V gene. The CDR3 is 14 amino acids. Trimming cost V 1 base and J 10 bases, with 14 bases left between them.

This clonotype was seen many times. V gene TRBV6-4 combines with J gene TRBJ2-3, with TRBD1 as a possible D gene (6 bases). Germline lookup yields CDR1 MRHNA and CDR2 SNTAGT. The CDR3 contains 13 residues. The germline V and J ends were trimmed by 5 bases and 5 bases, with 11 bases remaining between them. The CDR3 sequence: CASSWGPEDTQYF. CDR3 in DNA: TGTGCCAGCAGTTGGGGGCCTGAAGATACGCAGTATTTT.